The 14 T cell receptor beta chains below come from one sample, sequenced in a study of blood T cell repertoires in COVID-19. Assay: immunoSEQ multiplex PCR; the TCRdb copy retains only in-frame clones and omits some. The sample lists 300,000 to 400,000 clones; 87% were seen once. What was sequenced was peripheral blood. The source is a man aged 50 to 59 with active or convalescent COVID-19.

V is TRBV28 and J is TRBJ2-7; 7 bases match TRBD1. This CDR3 spans 12 amino acids. CDR1 is MDHEN, CDR2 SYDVKM, per germline. V shed 6 bases, J shed 4 bases, and the junction held 3 bases outside the gene matches. CDR3 nucleotide sequence: TGTGCCAGCAGCAAGGACAGGTACGAGCAGTACTTC. Its translation is CASSKDRYEQYF.

This clone came up once. The CDR3, as DNA: TGTGCCAGCAGTCCTGGAGGTAGGGAAAACGAGCAGTACTTC. Translated, it gives CASSPGGRENEQYF. V is TRBV28 and J is TRBJ2-7; perhaps TRBD2 as D (5 bases). In germline, CDR1 is MDHEN, CDR2 SYDVKM. The CDR3 extends over 14 amino acids. Trimming cost V 5 bases and J 5 bases, with 16 bases left between them.

This chain links TRBV27 with TRBJ1-1; D gene ambiguous. Germline V gene data show CDR1 as MNHEY and CDR2 as SMNVEV (reference sequence). V was pared by 8 bases and J by 0 bases, with 19 bases between. This CDR3 comprises 16 residues. The CDR3 coding sequence is TGTGCCAGCCGGAATACCCCGGGAGGAATGAACACTGAAGCTTTCTTT. Protein sequence: CASRNTPGGMNTEAFF.

This clone was observed once. V is TRBV9 and J is TRBJ1-4; the D gene is possibly TRBD1 (5 bases). From germline, CDR1 is SGDLS and CDR2 YYNGEE. Trimming took 5 bases from V and 6 from J, leaving 14 bases between them. The CDR3 is 14 amino acids. The CDR3 loop reads CASSRRAQDEKLFF. The DNA for the CDR3 is TGTGCCAGCAGTCGCAGGGCACAAGATGAAAAACTGTTTTTT.

V gene TRBV19 combines with J gene TRBJ1-6, with D possibly TRBD1 on 5 matching bases. The CDR3 covers 14 residues. Germline-derived CDR1 and CDR2 are LNHDA and SQIVND (reference sequence). Trimming removed 8 bases from V and 5 bases from J, with 13 bases in between. The CDR3 coding sequence is TGTGCCAGTGGGGGGGGGTCGGATAATTCACCCCTCCACTTT. Encoded protein: CASGGGSDNSPLHF.

The rearrangement links TRBV14 to TRBJ2-5; D remains unclear. Trimming removed 4 bases from V and 4 bases from J, with 16 bases in between. Germline V gene sequence: CDR1 SGHDN, CDR2 FVKESK. The CDR3 is 15 amino acids. CDR3 sequence reads: CASSPRWVSGETQYF. DNA of the CDR3: TGTGCCAGCAGCCCGCGGTGGGTGAGTGGAGAGACCCAGTACTTC. Looking up the rest from reference TRBV14 and TRBJ2-5 gives the full variable domain: EAGVTQFPSHSVIEKGQTVTLRCDPISGHDNLYWYRRVMGKEIKFLLHFVKESKQDESGMPNNRFLAERTGGTYSTLKVQPAELEDSGVYFCASSPRWVSGETQYFGPGTRLLVL.

This chain links TRBV6-5 with TRBJ2-2; TRBD1 matches 10 bases. CDR3 size: 15 residues. V trimming: 6 bases; J trimming: 6 bases; junction bases outside the gene matches: 7. Germline V CDR1 and CDR2: MNHEY, SVGAGI. CDR3 sequence reads: CASRRQGAGAGELFF. The CDR3, as DNA: TGTGCCAGCAGGCGACAGGGGGCCGGGGCCGGGGAGCTGTTTTTT.

The V and J genes are TRBV11-1 and TRBJ2-3; D ambiguous. CDR1 and CDR2 from the germline V gene are SGHAT and FQDESV (reference sequence). The germline V and J ends were trimmed by 5 bases and 3 bases, with 6 bases remaining between them. The CDR3 totals 12 residues. CDR3 bases: TGTGCCAGCAGCCTGCGGACAGATACGCAGTATTTT. Its translation is CASSLRTDTQYF.

This chain connects TRBV2 to TRBJ1-1; D gene unclear. Germline V gene sequence: CDR1 SNHLY, CDR2 FYNNEI. The CDR3 has 14 amino acids. The germline V and J ends were trimmed by 4 bases and 3 bases, with 12 bases remaining between them. CDR3 coding DNA: TGTGCCAGCAGTGTGGAGACGGAATACACTGAAGCTTTCTTT. It yields the protein CASSVETEYTEAFF.

This rearrangement joins TRBV6-6 to TRBJ1-3; possible D gene TRBD1, 6 bases. V was pared by 2 bases and J by 4 bases, with 12 bases between. The CDR3 runs to 15 residues. CDR1 and CDR2 (germline): MNHNY, SVGAGI (reference sequence). The CDR3 spells CASSYGQLGGNTIYF. The CDR3 nucleotides read TGTGCCAGCAGTTACGGACAGTTGGGAGGAAACACCATATATTTT.

V is TRBV24-1 and J is TRBJ1-5; TRBD1 matches at 7 bases. CDR3 size: 12 residues. The V segment lost 3 bases and the J segment 12 bases; nucleotides outside the gene matches: 4. Germline assignment: CDR1 KGHDR and CDR2 SFDVKD. The CDR3 nucleotides are TGTGCCACCAGTGATCTCAGGGGGGTCCAGCATTTT. This sequence encodes CATSDLRGVQHF.

The rearrangement links TRBV11-2 to TRBJ1-1; D is perhaps TRBD1 (6 bases). V shed 5 bases and J shed 1 base, with 11 bases lying between them. The CDR3 is 14 residues long. CDR1 and CDR2 (germline): SGHAT, FQNNGV. CDR3 coding DNA: TGTGCCAGCAGCCCGACAGGAGGGAACACTGAAGCTTTCTTT. It encodes CASSPTGGNTEAFF.

The chain combines TRBV3-1 (or the pseudogene TRBV3-2) with TRBJ1-2; 9 positions agree with TRBD1. The CDR3 consists of 15 residues. V was pared by 3 bases and J by 4 bases, with 6 bases of the junction left unmatched. In germline, CDR1 is LGHDT, CDR2 YNNKEL (reference sequence). The CDR3 loop is CASSQGGDRAYGYTF. The CDR3 nucleotides read TGTGCCAGCAGCCAGGGGGGGGACAGGGCCTATGGCTACACCTTC.

This clone was counted a few times. The gene calls are TRBV21-1 and TRBJ1-3; TRBD1 reflects the table's D call only, with no check against the DNA. TRBV21-1 is a pseudogene segment. This CDR3 has 15 amino acids. The CDR3 protein is CASSDRVWAGNTIYF. The CDR3 DNA reads TGTGCCAGCAGCGACAGGGTATGGGCTGGAAACACCATATATTTT.